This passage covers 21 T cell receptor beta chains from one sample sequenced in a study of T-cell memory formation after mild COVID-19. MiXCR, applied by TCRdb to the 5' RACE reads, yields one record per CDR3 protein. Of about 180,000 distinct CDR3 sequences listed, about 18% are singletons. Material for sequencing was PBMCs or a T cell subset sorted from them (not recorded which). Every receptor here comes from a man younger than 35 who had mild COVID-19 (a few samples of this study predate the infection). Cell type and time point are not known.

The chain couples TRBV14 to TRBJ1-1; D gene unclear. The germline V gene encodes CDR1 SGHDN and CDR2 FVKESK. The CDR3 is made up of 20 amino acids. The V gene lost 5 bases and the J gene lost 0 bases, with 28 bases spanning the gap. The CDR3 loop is CASSSHQEDLAGDLNTEAFF. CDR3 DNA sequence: TGTGCCAGCAGCTCCCACCAGGAGGATTTGGCGGGAGACTTGAACACTGAAGCTTTCTTT.

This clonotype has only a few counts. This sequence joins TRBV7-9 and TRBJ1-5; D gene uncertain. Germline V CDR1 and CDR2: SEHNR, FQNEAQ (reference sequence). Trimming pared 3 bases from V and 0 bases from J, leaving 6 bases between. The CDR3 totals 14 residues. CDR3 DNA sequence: TGTGCCAGCAGCTTGCAGAATAGCAATCAGCCCCAGCATTTT. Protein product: CASSLQNSNQPQHF. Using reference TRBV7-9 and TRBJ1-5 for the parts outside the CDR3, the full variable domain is DTGVSQNPRHKITKRGQNVTFRCDPISEHNRLYWYRQTLGQGPEFLTYFQNEAQLEKSRLLSDRFSAERPKGSFSTLEIQRTEQGDSAMYLCASSLQNSNQPQHFGDGTRLSIL.

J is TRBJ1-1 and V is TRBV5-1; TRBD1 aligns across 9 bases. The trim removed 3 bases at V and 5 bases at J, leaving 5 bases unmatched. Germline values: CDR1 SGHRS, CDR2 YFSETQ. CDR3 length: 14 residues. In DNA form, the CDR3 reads TGCGCCAGCAGCTGGGGGACAGGGCGGACTGAAGCTTTCTTT. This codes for CASSWGTGRTEAFF.

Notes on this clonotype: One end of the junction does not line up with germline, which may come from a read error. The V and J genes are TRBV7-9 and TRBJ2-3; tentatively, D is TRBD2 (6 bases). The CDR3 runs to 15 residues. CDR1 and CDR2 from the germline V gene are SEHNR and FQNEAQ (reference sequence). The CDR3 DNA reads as TGTGCCATCAGCCCCCCGATAGCGGTCACAGATACGCAGTATTTT. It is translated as CAISPPIAVTDTQYF.

CDR3 DNA sequence: TGTGCCAGCAGCTCGGCACCCACCGGGGAGCTGTTTTTT. Encoded protein: CASSSAPTGELFF. V usage is TRBV7-3 and J usage is TRBJ2-2; D unclear. Per germline, CDR1 SGHTA and CDR2 FQGTGA. V lost 4 bases to trimming and J lost 4 bases, with 7 bases between them. The CDR3 consists of 13 residues.

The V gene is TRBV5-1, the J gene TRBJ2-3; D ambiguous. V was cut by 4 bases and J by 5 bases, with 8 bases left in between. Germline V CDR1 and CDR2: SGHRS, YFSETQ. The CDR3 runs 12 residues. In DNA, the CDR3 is TGCGCCAGCAGCCCGTTTGGAGATACGCAGTATTTT. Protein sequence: CASSPFGDTQYF.

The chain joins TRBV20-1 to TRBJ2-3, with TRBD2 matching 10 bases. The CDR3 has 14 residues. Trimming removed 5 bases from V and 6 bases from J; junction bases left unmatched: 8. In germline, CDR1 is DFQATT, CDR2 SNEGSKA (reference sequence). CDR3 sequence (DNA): TGCAGTGCTTCCGTGACTAGCGGGCCGGATACGCAGTATTTT. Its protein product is CSASVTSGPDTQYF.

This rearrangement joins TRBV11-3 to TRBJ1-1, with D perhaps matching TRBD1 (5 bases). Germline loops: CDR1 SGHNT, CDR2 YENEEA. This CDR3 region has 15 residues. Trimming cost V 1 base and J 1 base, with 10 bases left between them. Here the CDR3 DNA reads TGTGCCAGCAGCTTAGGAGGCGGGGGGAACACTGAAGCTTTCTTT. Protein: CASSLGGGGNTEAFF.

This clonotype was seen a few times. CDR3 in DNA: TGTGCCACCAGCAGATCACTGGGGTACCAAGAGACCCAGTACTTC. Translation gives CATSRSLGYQETQYF. This chain uses TRBV15 with TRBJ2-5; D call uncertain. The CDR3 has 15 residues. Germline CDR1 LNHNV, CDR2 YYDKDF (reference sequence). Trimming took off 2 bases at V and 0 bases at J, with 10 bases between the two ends.

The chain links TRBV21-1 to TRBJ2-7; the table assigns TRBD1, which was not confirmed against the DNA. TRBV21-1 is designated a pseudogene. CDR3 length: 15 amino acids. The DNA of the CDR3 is TGTGCCAGCAGCAAACCTTTAATACAGGGGAGCGAGCAGTACGTC. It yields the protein CASSKPLIQGSEQYV.

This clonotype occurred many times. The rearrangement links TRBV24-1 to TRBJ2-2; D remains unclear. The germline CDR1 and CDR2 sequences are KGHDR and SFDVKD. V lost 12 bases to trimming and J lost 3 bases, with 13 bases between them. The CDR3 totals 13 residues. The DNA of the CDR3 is TGTGCCGTAAGAGAAACTTACACCGGGGAGCTGTTTTTT. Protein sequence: CAVRETYTGELFF.

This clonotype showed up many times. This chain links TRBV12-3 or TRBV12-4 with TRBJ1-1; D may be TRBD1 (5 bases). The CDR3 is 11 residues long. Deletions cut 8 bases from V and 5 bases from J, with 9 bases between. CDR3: CASSRGTEAFF. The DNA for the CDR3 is TGTGCCAGCTCACGGGGGACTGAAGCTTTCTTT.

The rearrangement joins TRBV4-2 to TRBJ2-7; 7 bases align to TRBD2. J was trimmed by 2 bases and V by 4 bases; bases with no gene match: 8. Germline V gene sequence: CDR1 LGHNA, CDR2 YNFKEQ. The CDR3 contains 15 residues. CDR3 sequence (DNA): TGTGCCAGCAGCCTGGAGCGGGGTGAGCCCTACGAGCAGTACTTC. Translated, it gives CASSLERGEPYEQYF.

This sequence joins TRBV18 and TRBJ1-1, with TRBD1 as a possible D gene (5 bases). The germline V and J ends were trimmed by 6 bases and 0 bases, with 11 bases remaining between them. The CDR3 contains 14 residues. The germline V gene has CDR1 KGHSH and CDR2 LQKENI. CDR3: CASSRAGLNTEAFF. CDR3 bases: TGTGCCAGCTCGAGGGCGGGACTGAACACTGAAGCTTTCTTT. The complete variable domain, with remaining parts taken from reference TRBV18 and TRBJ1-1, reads NAGVMQNPRHLVRRRGQEARLRCSPMKGHSHVYWYRQLPEEGLKFMVYLQKENIIDESGMPKERFSAEFPKEGPSILRIQQVVRGDSAAYFCASSRAGLNTEAFFGQGTRLTVV.

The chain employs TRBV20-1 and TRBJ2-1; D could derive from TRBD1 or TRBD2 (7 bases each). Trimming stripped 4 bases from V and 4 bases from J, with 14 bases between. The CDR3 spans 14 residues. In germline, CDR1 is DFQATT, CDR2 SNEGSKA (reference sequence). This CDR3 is CSATRGGLYNEQFF. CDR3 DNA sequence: TGCAGTGCTACCAGGGGGGGCCTTTACAATGAGCAGTTCTTC.

CDR3 coding DNA: TGTGCCAGCAGAGCTCTCTCCTATAATTCACCCCTCCACTTT. This translates into CASRALSYNSPLHF. This chain uses TRBV12-3 or TRBV12-4 with TRBJ1-6; D is ambiguous. The length of the CDR3 is 14 residues. The germline V and J ends were trimmed by 6 bases and 0 bases, with 6 bases remaining between them.

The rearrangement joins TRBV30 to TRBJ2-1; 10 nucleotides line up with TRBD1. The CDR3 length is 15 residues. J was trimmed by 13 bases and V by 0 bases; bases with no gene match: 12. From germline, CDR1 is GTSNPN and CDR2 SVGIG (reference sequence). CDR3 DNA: TGTGCCTGGAGTGTCCAGGACAGGGGGAAGGGGGGCCAGTTCTTC. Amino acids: CAWSVQDRGKGGQFF.

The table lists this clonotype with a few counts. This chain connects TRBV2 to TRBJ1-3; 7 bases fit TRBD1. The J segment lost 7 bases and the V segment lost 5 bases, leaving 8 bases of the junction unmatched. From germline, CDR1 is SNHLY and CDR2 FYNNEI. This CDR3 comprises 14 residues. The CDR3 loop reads CASSRTGVRNTIYF. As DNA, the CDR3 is TGTGCCAGCAGTAGAACAGGGGTTCGGAACACCATATATTTT.

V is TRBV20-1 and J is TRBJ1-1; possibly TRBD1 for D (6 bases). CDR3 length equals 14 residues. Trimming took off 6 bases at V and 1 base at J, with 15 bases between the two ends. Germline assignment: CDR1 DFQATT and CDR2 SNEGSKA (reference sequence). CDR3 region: CSAPSGGQNTEAFF. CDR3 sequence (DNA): TGCAGTGCCCCCTCGGGGGGACAGAACACTGAAGCTTTCTTT.

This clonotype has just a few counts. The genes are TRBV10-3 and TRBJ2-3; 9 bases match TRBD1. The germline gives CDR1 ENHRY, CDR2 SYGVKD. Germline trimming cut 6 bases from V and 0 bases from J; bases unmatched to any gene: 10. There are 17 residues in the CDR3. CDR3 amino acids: CAIRSYRDRDSTDTQYF. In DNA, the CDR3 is TGTGCCATCAGGTCTTACCGGGACAGGGATAGCACAGATACGCAGTATTTT.

The CDR3 nucleotides are TGTGCCAGCAGTTCCGGGACTAGCGGGGGCCCTAAGCAGTTCTTC. It yields the protein CASSSGTSGGPKQFF. V usage is TRBV11-2 and J usage is TRBJ2-1, with TRBD2 matching 14 bases. Germline CDR1 and CDR2: SGHAT and FQNNGV. CDR3 size: 15 residues. Germline trimming cut 6 bases from V and 11 bases from J; bases unmatched to any gene: 9.